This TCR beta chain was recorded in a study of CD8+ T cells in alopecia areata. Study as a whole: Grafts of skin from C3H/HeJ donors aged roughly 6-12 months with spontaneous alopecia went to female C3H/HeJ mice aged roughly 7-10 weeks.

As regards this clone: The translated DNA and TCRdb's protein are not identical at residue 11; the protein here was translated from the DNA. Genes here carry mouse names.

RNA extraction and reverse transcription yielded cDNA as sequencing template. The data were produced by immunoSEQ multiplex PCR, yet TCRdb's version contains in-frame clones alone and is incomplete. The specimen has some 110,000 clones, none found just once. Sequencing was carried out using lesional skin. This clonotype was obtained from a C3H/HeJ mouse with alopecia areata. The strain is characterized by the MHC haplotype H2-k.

CDR3 bases read: TGTGCCAGCAGTGCCACAGGGGGAGGTTCGCCC. The encoded protein is CASSATGGGSP. The entire CDR3 protein reads CASSATGGGSPLYF. The chain uses TRBV13-3 and TRBJ1-6; 8 bases line up with TRBD1. Coverage ceases 3 residues before the CDR3 finishes, and the germline J gene fills in the end. TRBJ1-6 is marked as an open reading frame, function uncertain. CDR1 NNHDY and CDR2 SYVADS come from the germline V gene. The junction had 5 bases not matched to a gene; V was cut back by 3 bases and J by 9 bases. CDR3 size: 14 residues.